The entry that follows covers one TCR beta chain sequence. Antigen: not known. The CDR3 has 13 amino acids. The trim removed 4 bases at V and 8 bases at J, leaving 8 bases unmatched. The germline CDR1 and CDR2 sequences are SQVTM and ANQGSEA. The data originate from a study of T-cell reconstitution after alpha-beta-depleted transplantation in children. Researchers prepared the TCRbeta library using unique molecular identifiers, the study reports. TCRdb reanalysed the PCR reads using MiXCR and keeps one entry per CDR3 protein. The table has around 490,000 distinct CDR3 sequences, more than 9.5% seen once; the top ten hold roughly 15%. Whole-study results and caveats: Some patients showed high day-60 TCRbeta diversity, which derived from surviving recipient T cells and thymic progenitors.

The chain combines TRBV29-1 with TRBJ2-1; 7 nucleotides align to TRBD2. The sequencing here drew on PBMCs, mostly from graft donor cells, taken 180 days after TCRalphabeta/CD19-depleted stem cell transplant. The TCR was taken from a female patient between 2 and 15 years old who had a stem cell transplant for aplastic anemia, so the T cells may come from the graft donor. Here the CDR3 reads CSVGGGRNYEQFF. The CDR3 DNA reads as TGCAGCGTTGGGGGAGGGCGTAACTATGAGCAGTTCTTC.